The text below deals with one T cell receptor (beta chain). The target antigen is unknown. Ophthalmopathy cases scored 3 or more on the Clinical Activity Score and 4 or more on NOSPECS grade, with duration below 3 months. The authors took PBMCs from 10 ml fresh peripheral blood. Amplification of TCR beta CDR3 regions was performed using RNA transcripts as template. The TCR CDR3 first-round RT-PCR relied on the HTBI primer set. TCRdb ran MiXCR on the multiplex PCR reads and lists one entry per CDR3 protein. This repertoire shows 490,000 or so distinct CDR3 sequences, roughly 22% found once; its top ten account for under 55%. This entry belongs to a study of T cells in Graves' hyperthyroidism and ophthalmopathy. Background on the study: Peripheral blood was taken when the disease was first diagnosed, before any treatment began. Study-wide results and caveats: In the blood, most expanded thyroid clonotypes above 0.001 appeared as well.

The clonotype originates from a woman in her sixties or seventies with Graves' ophthalmopathy. The sample comprised blood.

CDR3 protein: CSAAGTSPFEQYF. The CDR3 coding sequence is TGCAGTGCAGCCGGGACTAGCCCCTTCGAGCAGTACTTC. This chain uses TRBV20-1 with TRBJ2-7, with 9 bases that match TRBD2. Germline V lookup: CDR1 DFQATT, CDR2 SNEGSKA (reference sequence). The junction had 9 bases not matched to a gene; V was cut back by 6 bases and J by 6 bases. There are 13 residues in the CDR3.